The rows below give T cell receptor beta chains drawn from one sample of a study of cytomegalovirus exposure and HLA in healthy donors. Some clones are missing from TCRdb's copy, which holds only in-frame ones; the method was immunoSEQ multiplex PCR. The sample records 150,000 to 200,000 clones, roughly 73% being singletons. The sample consisted of PBMCs. The receptors derive from a woman between 25 and 40 years old in good health and CMV-seronegative. Each CDR3 is given with its conserved first and last residue. Each record gives: D gene, V gene, J gene, CDR3 length, clone size, CDR3 protein, CDR3 DNA. D genes are given only for firm matches. Where a row states a size, it is once, few, many or the class of an expanded clone; other rows omit it.

NA	TRBV29-1	TRBJ2-2	15	NA	CSVESGTGQPGELFF	TGCAGCGTTGAATCTGGTACAGGGCAACCCGGGGAGCTGTTTTTT
NA	TRBV5-1	TRBJ1-2	13	few	CASSLAGVDGYTF	TGCGCCAGCAGCTTGGCGGGGGTGGATGGCTACACCTTC
TRBD1	TRBV11-2	TRBJ1-6	13	NA	CATQGGHNSPLHF	TGTGCCACACAGGGGGGTCATAATTCACCCCTCCACTTT
NA	TRBV19	TRBJ2-5	15	NA	CASSAGTVGQETQYF	TGTGCCAGTAGTGCGGGGACAGTTGGCCAAGAGACCCAGTACTTC
NA	TRBV5-4	TRBJ2-7	14	once	CASSSGQMDYEQYF	TGTGCCAGCAGCTCAGGACAGATGGATTACGAGCAGTACTTC
TRBD2	TRBV30	TRBJ2-3	15	few	CAWVGLAGGVDTQYF	TGTGCCTGGGTGGGACTAGCGGGAGGGGTAGATACGCAGTATTTT
TRBD1	TRBV25-1	TRBJ1-2	15	once	CASSDLGGQMTGYTF	TGTGCCAGCAGTGACCTGGGGGGACAGATGACTGGCTACACCTTC
TRBD2	TRBV4-1	TRBJ2-3	17	few	CASSLSIAGGDTDTQYF	TGCGCCAGCAGCCTCTCCATAGCGGGGGGGGACACAGATACGCAGTATTTT
NA	TRBV5-1	TRBJ2-7	14	NA	CASSLGLQVYEQYF	TGCGCCAGCAGCTTGGGGTTACAGGTCTACGAGCAGTACTTC
NA	TRBV19	TRBJ2-1	15	NA	CASTAGASGSNEQFF	TGTGCCAGTACCGCGGGGGCTAGCGGATCGAATGAGCAGTTCTTC
TRBD2	TRBV7-3	TRBJ2-1	14	NA	CASSPAGGYNEQFF	TGTGCCAGCAGCCCAGCGGGGGGATACAATGAGCAGTTCTTC
TRBD1	TRBV7-9	TRBJ2-7	14	NA	CASSLADRGGEQYF	TGTGCCAGCAGCTTAGCCGACAGGGGCGGCGAGCAGTACTTC
NA	TRBV6-6	TRBJ2-2	15	NA	CASLGRGPDTGELFF	TGTGCCAGCCTAGGGCGGGGGCCGGACACCGGGGAGCTGTTTTTT
NA	TRBV5-6	TRBJ2-1	12	NA	CASSLGPNEQFF	TGTGCCAGCAGCTTGGGTCCGAATGAGCAGTTCTTC
TRBD1	TRBV7-3	TRBJ1-2	14	NA	CASSSGTGANGYTF	TGTGCCAGCAGTTCCGGGACAGGGGCTAACGGCTACACCTTC
NA	TRBV6-5	TRBJ1-1	14	NA	CATLSPGDPTEAFF	TGTGCCACCCTCTCCCCAGGGGACCCAACTGAAGCTTTCTTT
TRBD2	TRBV4-1	TRBJ2-7	17	few	CASSPGLAFNGGGEQYF	TGCGCCAGCAGCCCCGGACTAGCGTTCAACGGGGGCGGAGAGCAGTACTTC
NA	TRBV7-9	TRBJ1-5	15	NA	CASSMTSSGNQPQHF	TGTGCCAGCAGCATGACAAGCTCGGGCAATCAGCCCCAGCATTTT
TRBD1	TRBV27	TRBJ1-1	13	NA	CASSPSTGGEAFF	TGTGCCAGCAGCCCCTCGACAGGGGGAGAAGCTTTCTTT
TRBD1	TRBV19	TRBJ2-2	16	NA	CASSISGQGVTGELFF	TGTGCCAGTAGTATCAGTGGACAGGGCGTCACCGGGGAGCTGTTTTTT
TRBD1	TRBV7-9	TRBJ2-7	19	NA	CASSQQGQGPNITSYEQYF	TGTGCCAGCAGCCAGCAAGGACAGGGACCAAACATTACCTCCTACGAGCAGTACTTC